This T cell receptor beta chain was recorded in a study of blood T cells in healthy people across ages. Study-level points and caveats: A roughly linear age-dependent decrease characterized TCR beta diversity per million T cells.

The CDR3 totals 16 residues. V lost 5 bases to trimming and J lost 2 bases, with 16 bases between them. CDR1 is SGHTA, CDR2 FQGNSA, per germline. This clonotype was seen only once. The antigen remains undetermined. The authors ran a second PCR of about 7 to 11 cycles using a sample-barcoded 5' primer and a J-beta primer mix. Every cDNA molecule bore a tag from a template-switch adaptor containing 12 random nucleotides. TCRdb processed the 5' RACE reads anew with MiXCR; each CDR3 protein has one entry. Of fewer than 900,000 distinct CDR3 sequences listed, roughly 43% are singletons. The chain uses TRBV7-2 and TRBJ2-4; D tentatively fits TRBD1 or TRBD2 (5 bases each). The sequence derives from a woman aged 60 to 75 in good health. Sequenced: blood. CDR3 DNA: TGTGCCAGCAGCCCGTACCTAGAGGGGCCCAAAAACATTCAGTACTTC. Translated, it gives CASSPYLEGPKNIQYF.